This passage covers 2 T cell receptor beta chains from one sample sequenced in a study of T cell responses to AZD1222 COVID-19 vaccine. Assay used: immunoSEQ multiplex PCR; TCRdb lists only in-frame clones, some missing. The sample holds some 180,000 clones, around 88% seen once. This specimen consisted of peripheral blood, obtained on day 0 of AZD1222 vaccination. All receptors come from an adult in good health.

The table lists this clone with a few counts. V usage is TRBV4-1 and J usage is TRBJ2-7; 7 positions match TRBD2. V dropped 0 bases and J dropped 0; count of bases not matched to a gene: 8. The CDR3 contains 17 residues. Germline V gives CDR1 MGHRA, CDR2 YSYEKL. The CDR3 loop is CASSQDGGSGTSYEQYF. In DNA, the CDR3 is TGCGCCAGCAGCCAAGACGGAGGGAGCGGGACCTCCTACGAGCAGTACTTC.

This clone was counted once. This rearrangement joins TRBV7-3 to TRBJ1-2; 7 bases are shared with TRBD1. This CDR3 has 14 amino acids. J gave up 6 bases and V 5 bases, and 9 bases lay outside the gene matches. Germline V gene lookup returns CDR1 SGHTA and CDR2 FQGTGA. CDR3 coding DNA: TGTGCCAGCAGCGAGTCGGGACAGTTCAATGGCTACACCTTC. This encodes CASSESGQFNGYTF.